Each of the 17 T cell receptor beta chains below was sequenced from the same sample in a study of cytomegalovirus exposure and HLA in healthy donors. PCR involved 60 Vbeta and 13 Jbeta primers. Using immunoSEQ multiplex PCR, the repertoire was profiled, and TCRdb retains in-frame clones only, with some absent. This table lists around 100,000 clones. The sequenced sample was PBMCs. Receptors originate from a man between 35 and 55 years old in good health and CMV-seropositive.

A note on this clone: A junction end diverges from the germline sequence, so it may reflect a read error. V gene TRBV4-3 combines with J gene TRBJ2-7, with 9 bases lining up with TRBD2. CDR1 is LGHNA and CDR2 is YSLEER in the germline V gene. The CDR3 has 15 amino acids. In DNA, the CDR3 is TGCGCCAGCAGCCAAGATTCATCGGGCGGGAGGGCCCTCGTCTTC. As protein: CASSQDSSGGRALVF.

V is TRBV19 and J is TRBJ2-2; 7 bases map to TRBD2. The CDR3 has 16 amino acids. After removal of 3 bases from V and 4 bases from J, the junction contained 8 bases not matched to a gene. From germline, CDR1 is LNHDA and CDR2 SQIVND (reference sequence). CDR3 region: CASSIQTSRGTGELFF. The CDR3 DNA follows: TGTGCCAGTAGTATCCAGACTAGCCGGGGCACCGGGGAGCTGTTTTTT.

The rearrangement links TRBV7-9 to TRBJ1-2, with D perhaps matching TRBD1 (5 bases). Trimming left V 6 bases short and J 7 bases short, with 12 bases between. CDR3 size: 12 residues. CDR1 SEHNR and CDR2 FQNEAQ come from the germline V gene (reference sequence). This CDR3 reads CASRLFGGGYTF. In DNA, the CDR3 is TGTGCCAGCAGACTTTTCGGGGGTGGCTACACCTTC.

The chain uses TRBV19 and TRBJ2-7; 7 nucleotides line up with TRBD1. Germline assignment: CDR1 LNHDA and CDR2 SQIVND (reference sequence). This CDR3 is built from 15 residues. V shed 6 bases, J shed 2 bases, and the junction held 10 bases outside the gene matches. The CDR3, as DNA: TGTGCCAGTAGCTGGACAGGCTATCCACCCTACGAGCAGTACTTC. It specifies CASSWTGYPPYEQYF.

The genes are TRBV19 and TRBJ2-6; D is unclear. The CDR3 runs 13 residues. Trimming removed 7 bases at V and 3 bases at J, with 7 bases between. Germline CDR1 and CDR2: LNHDA and SQIVND (reference sequence). The CDR3 region has the DNA TGTGCCAGTACCGTCGGTGGGGCCAACGTCCTGACTTTC. The encoded protein is CASTVGGANVLTF.

This chain connects TRBV5-1 to TRBJ2-6; D ambiguous. The CDR3 length is 14 residues. The V gene lost 1 base and the J gene lost 4 bases, with 6 bases spanning the gap. CDR1 and CDR2 (germline): SGHRS, YFSETQ. The CDR3 sequence: CASSLLSGANVLTF. The DNA for the CDR3 is TGCGCCAGCAGCTTGTTATCCGGGGCCAACGTCCTGACTTTC. The full variable domain, with the rest looked up from reference TRBV5-1 and TRBJ2-6, is KAGVTQTPRYLIKTRGQQVTLSCSPISGHRSVSWYQQTPGQGLQFLFEYFSETQRNKGNFPGRFSGRQFSNSRSEMNVSTLELGDSALYLCASSLLSGANVLTFGAGSRLTVL.

The CDR3 DNA is TGCAGCGTTTTTCCCAGGGATTTCAATGAGCAGTTCTTC. Translation: CSVFPRDFNEQFF. The chain combines TRBV29-1 with TRBJ2-1; weak D call: TRBD1 (5 bases). V was shortened by 5 bases and J by 6 bases, with 14 bases between the two germline ends. CDR3 length: 13 residues. Germline V gene sequence: CDR1 SQVTM, CDR2 ANQGSEA.

This sequence joins TRBV9 and TRBJ2-2; D unclear. This CDR3 region has 15 residues. V lost 0 bases, J lost 4 bases, and 10 bases lay in between. Looked up from germline, CDR1 is SGDLS and CDR2 is YYNGEE. The CDR3 is CASSVVGGGTGELFF. Written as DNA, the CDR3 is TGTGCCAGCAGCGTAGTTGGCGGTGGCACCGGGGAGCTGTTTTTT. The entire variable domain, with the rest obtained from reference TRBV9 and TRBJ2-2, is as follows: DSGVTQTPKHLITATGQRVTLRCSPRSGDLSVYWYQQSLDQGLQFLIQYYNGEERAKGNILERFSAQQFPDLHSELNLSSLELGDSALYFCASSVVGGGTGELFFGEGSRLTVL.

The chain carries TRBV19 and TRBJ1-1; D is ambiguous. The CDR3 length is 13 residues. Trimming removed 6 bases at V and 5 bases at J, with 13 bases between. Germline CDR1 is LNHDA and CDR2 is SQIVND (reference sequence). CDR3 region: CASRFQVVTEAFF. The CDR3 DNA reads TGTGCCAGTAGGTTCCAGGTAGTTACTGAAGCTTTCTTT.

This rearrangement joins TRBV4-2 to TRBJ2-1; 8 nucleotides agree with TRBD2. V was clipped by 0 bases and J by 8 bases; unmatched bases: 6. Germline lookup yields CDR1 LGHNA and CDR2 YNFKEQ. The CDR3 extends over 15 amino acids. The CDR3 is CASSQELSGIDEQFF. CDR3 nucleotides: TGTGCCAGCAGCCAAGAACTTAGCGGGATCGATGAGCAGTTCTTC.

V gene TRBV27 combines with J gene TRBJ1-1, with D perhaps matching TRBD1 (5 bases). CDR3 size: 15 residues. CDR1 is MNHEY and CDR2 is SMNVEV in the germline V gene (reference sequence). Trimming took 5 bases from V and 5 from J, leaving 18 bases between them. CDR3 loop: CASSPMLAGITEAFF. The CDR3 coding sequence is TGTGCCAGCAGTCCTATGTTGGCAGGGATTACTGAAGCTTTCTTT.

The J gene is TRBJ1-3, the V gene TRBV4-3; 11 nucleotides match TRBD1. Unmatched junction bases numbered 7, after V lost 5 bases and J lost 4 bases. From germline, CDR1 is LGHNA and CDR2 YSLEER. The CDR3 is 16 amino acids. The CDR3 is CASSYLGQGDGNTIYF. The CDR3 bases are TGCGCCAGCAGCTATCTGGGACAGGGGGACGGAAACACCATATATTTT.

The rearrangement uses TRBV11-2 and TRBJ2-1, with 14 bases that match TRBD2. Germline V CDR1 and CDR2: SGHAT, FQNNGV. Trimming removed 5 bases from V and 8 bases from J; junction bases left unmatched: 11. CDR3 length: 17 residues. CDR3 DNA sequence: TGTGCCAGCAGCCTCTATCCGGGACTAGCGGGAGTATATGAGCAGTTCTTC. Translating gives CASSLYPGLAGVYEQFF.

The chain is built from TRBV7-6 and TRBJ2-7, with 8 bases identical to TRBD2. The CDR3 spans 15 residues. Per the germline V gene, CDR1 is SGHVS and CDR2 is FNYEAQ. Trimming cost V 0 bases and J 5 bases; bases outside gene matches: 6. CDR3 DNA: TGTGCCAGCAGCTTAGCGCCGGGGGGGAGCCACGAGCAGTACTTC. It is translated as CASSLAPGGSHEQYF.

This chain uses TRBV2 with TRBJ1-5; a weak D match, TRBD1 (6 bases). Germline V lookup: CDR1 SNHLY, CDR2 FYNNEI. Trimming cost V 6 bases and J 0 bases, with 12 bases left between them. This CDR3 is built from 15 residues. The CDR3 spells CASSVQGDSNQPQHF. CDR3 bases: TGTGCCAGCAGCGTACAGGGAGATAGCAATCAGCCCCAGCATTTT.

V is TRBV21-1 and J is TRBJ2-1; the DNA was not compared with TRBD2, the D call given in the table. TRBV21-1 is designated a pseudogene. This CDR3 has 17 amino acids. The CDR3 DNA reads TGTGCCAGCAGCAAAGCGGATCCGGGAGGCTCCTACAATGAGCAGTTCTTC. Residues: CASSKADPGGSYNEQFF.

The chain uses TRBV4-2 and TRBJ1-5; tentative D call: TRBD1 (5 bases). The length of the CDR3 is 14 residues. Trimming pared 5 bases from V and 6 bases from J, leaving 14 bases between. Per germline, CDR1 LGHNA and CDR2 YNFKEQ. The CDR3 region has the DNA TGTGCCAGCAGCATGGTGGGGGGGGGTCAGCCCCAGCATTTT. Translating gives CASSMVGGGQPQHF.